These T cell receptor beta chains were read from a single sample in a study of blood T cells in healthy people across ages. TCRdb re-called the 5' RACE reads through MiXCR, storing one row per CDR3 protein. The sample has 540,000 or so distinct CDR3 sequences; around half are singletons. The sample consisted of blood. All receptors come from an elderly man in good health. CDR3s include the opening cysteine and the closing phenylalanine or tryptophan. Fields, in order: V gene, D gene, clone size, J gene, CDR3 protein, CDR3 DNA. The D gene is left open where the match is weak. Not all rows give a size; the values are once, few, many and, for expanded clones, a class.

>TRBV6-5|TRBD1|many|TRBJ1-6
CASRQGQGAPPLHF
TGTGCCAGCAGGCAGGGACAGGGGGCCCCACCCCTCCACTTT
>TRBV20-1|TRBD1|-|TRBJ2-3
CSASRDRLTDTQYF
TGCAGTGCTAGTAGGGACAGGTTGACAGATACGCAGTATTTT
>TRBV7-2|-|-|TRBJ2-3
CASSLGGSSGTQYF
TGTGCCAGCAGCTTAGGGGGCTCCTCCGGTACGCAGTATTTT
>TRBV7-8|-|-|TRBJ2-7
CASSPTSHEQYF
TGTGCCAGCAGCCCAACCAGCCACGAGCAGTACTTC
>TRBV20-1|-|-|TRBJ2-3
CSAREDGTDTQYF
TGCAGTGCTAGGGAAGACGGCACAGATACGCAGTATTTT
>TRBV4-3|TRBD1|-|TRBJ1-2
CASSPQIQGAGGYTF
TGCGCCAGCAGCCCGCAGATACAGGGGGCCGGTGGCTACACCTTC
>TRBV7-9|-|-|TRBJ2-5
CASSLAQSSETQYF
TGTGCCAGCAGCTTAGCACAGTCATCCGAGACCCAGTACTTC
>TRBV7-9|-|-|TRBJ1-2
CASSSLDSYGYTF
TGTGCCAGCAGCTCCCTCGACAGCTATGGCTACACCTTC
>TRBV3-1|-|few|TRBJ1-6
CASSQDRLASSYNSPLHF
TGTGCCAGCAGCCAAGATCGTCTGGCGAGCTCCTATAATTCACCCCTCCACTTT
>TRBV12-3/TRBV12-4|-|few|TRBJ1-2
CASSPRMKGDGYTF
TGTGCCAGCAGTCCCCGGATGAAAGGTGATGGCTACACCTTC
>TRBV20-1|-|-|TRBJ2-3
CSADLSQGSTDTQYF
TGCAGTGCGGACTTGTCCCAGGGGAGCACAGATACGCAGTATTTT
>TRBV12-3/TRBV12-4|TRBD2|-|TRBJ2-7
CASTIAGGRYEQYF
TGTGCCAGCACAATAGCGGGAGGACGGTACGAGCAGTACTTC
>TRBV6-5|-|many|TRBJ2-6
CASSSLGSGANVLTF
TGTGCCAGCAGTTCCTTAGGGTCCGGGGCCAACGTCCTGACTTTC
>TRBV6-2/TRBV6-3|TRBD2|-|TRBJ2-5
CASSPSLLAGETQYF
TGTGCCAGCAGTCCCTCTCTCCTAGCGGGAGAGACCCAGTACTTC
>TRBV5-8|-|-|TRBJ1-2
CASSLVRTANYGYTF
TGTGCCAGCAGCTTGGTAAGGACAGCTAACTATGGCTACACCTTC
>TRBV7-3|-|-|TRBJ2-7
CASSLQAGYEQYF
TGTGCCAGCAGCCTACAGGCGGGCTACGAGCAGTACTTC
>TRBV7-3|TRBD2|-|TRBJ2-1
CASSPTLSGGSYNEQFF
TGTGCCAGCAGCCCCACATTAAGCGGGGGCTCCTACAATGAGCAGTTCTTC
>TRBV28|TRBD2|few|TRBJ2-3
CASSGLAAPTDTQYF
TGTGCCAGCAGTGGACTAGCGGCTCCCACAGATACGCAGTATTTT
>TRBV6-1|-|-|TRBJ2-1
CATKSGAVSYYNEQFF
TGTGCCACCAAATCAGGAGCAGTCAGCTACTACAATGAGCAGTTCTTC
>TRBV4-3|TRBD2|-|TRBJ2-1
CASSQDLRSGGDNEQFF
TGCGCCAGCAGCCAAGATCTAAGGAGCGGGGGGGACAATGAGCAGTTCTTC
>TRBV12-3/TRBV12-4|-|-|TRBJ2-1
CASTEEGEQFF
TGTGCCAGCACCGAGGAAGGTGAGCAGTTCTTC
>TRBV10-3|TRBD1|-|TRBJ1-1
CAIHKGQGVPSNEAFF
TGTGCCATCCACAAGGGGCAGGGGGTCCCCTCTAATGAAGCTTTCTTT
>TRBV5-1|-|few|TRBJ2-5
CASSPSWGNEQETQYF
TGCGCCAGCAGTCCCTCCTGGGGTAATGAGCAAGAGACCCAGTACTTC
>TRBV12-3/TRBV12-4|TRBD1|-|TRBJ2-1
CASSSGQVYPRFF
TGTGCCAGCAGTTCGGGACAGGTCTACCCCAGGTTCTTC
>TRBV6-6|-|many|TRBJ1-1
CASARGLNTEAFF
TGTGCCAGCGCACGAGGGTTGAACACTGAAGCTTTCTTT
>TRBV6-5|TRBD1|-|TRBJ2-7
CASSYADRGGCEQYF
TGTGCCAGCAGTTACGCCGACAGGGGAGGATGCGAGCAGTACTTC
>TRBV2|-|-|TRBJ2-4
CASSERRTLAKNIQYF
TGTGCCAGCAGTGAAAGGCGGACCTTAGCCAAAAACATTCAGTACTTC
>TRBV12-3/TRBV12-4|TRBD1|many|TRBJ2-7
CASSLTGVDYEQYF
TGTGCCAGCAGCCTAACAGGGGTGGACTACGAGCAGTACTTC
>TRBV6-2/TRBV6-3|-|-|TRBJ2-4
CATNRGVGAKNIQYF
TGTGCCACCAACCGGGGTGTAGGAGCCAAAAACATTCAGTACTTC
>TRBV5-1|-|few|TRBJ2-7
CASSLRGDPPYEQYF
TGCGCCAGCAGCTTGAGGGGCGATCCTCCCTACGAGCAGTACTTC
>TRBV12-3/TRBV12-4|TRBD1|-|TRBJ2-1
CASSSGTGDSNEQFF
TGTGCCAGCAGTTCCGGGACAGGGGATAGCAATGAGCAGTTCTTC
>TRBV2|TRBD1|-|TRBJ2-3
CASSEGQGEDTQYF
TGTGCCAGCAGTGAGGGACAGGGGGAAGATACGCAGTATTTT
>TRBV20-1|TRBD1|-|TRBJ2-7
CSANTGGIYEQYF
TGCAGTGCTAACACAGGGGGAATTTACGAGCAGTACTTC
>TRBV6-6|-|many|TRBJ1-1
CASSLWGELAFF
TGTGCCAGCAGTCTCTGGGGAGAATTGGCTTTCTTT
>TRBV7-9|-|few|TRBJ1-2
CASSLPSDNYGYTF
TGTGCCAGCAGCTTACCGTCCGATAACTATGGCTACACCTTC
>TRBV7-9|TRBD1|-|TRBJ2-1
CASSPNRGYLGNEQFF
TGTGCCAGCAGCCCGAACAGGGGCTACCTCGGCAATGAGCAGTTCTTC
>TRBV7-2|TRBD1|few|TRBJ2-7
CASSLYGTGSYEQYF
TGTGCCAGCAGCTTATACGGGACAGGGTCCTACGAGCAGTACTTC
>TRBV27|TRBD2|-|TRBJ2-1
CASSRLAGEVYEQFF
TGTGCCAGCAGCAGACTAGCGGGAGAGGTGTATGAGCAGTTCTTC
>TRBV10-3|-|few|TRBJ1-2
CAISLRTFNYGYTF
TGTGCCATCAGTCTTCGGACTTTTAACTATGGCTACACCTTC
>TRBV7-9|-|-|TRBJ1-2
CASGRQGHGYTF
TGTGCCAGCGGTAGGCAGGGCCATGGCTACACCTTC
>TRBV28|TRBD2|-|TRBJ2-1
CASSPILAGVYNEQFF
TGTGCCAGCAGTCCAATACTAGCGGGAGTTTACAATGAGCAGTTCTTC
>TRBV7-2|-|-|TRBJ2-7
CASSWGGTRVEQYF
TGTGCCAGCAGCTGGGGTGGGACCCGCGTCGAGCAGTACTTC
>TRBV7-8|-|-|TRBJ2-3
CASSPPRADTQYF
TGTGCCAGCAGCCCCCCCCGCGCAGATACGCAGTATTTT
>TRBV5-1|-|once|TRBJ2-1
CASSLAVASDYGEQFF
TGCGCCAGCAGCTTGGCCGTGGCTAGCGACTATGGGGAGCAGTTCTTC
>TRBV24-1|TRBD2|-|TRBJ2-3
CATSQSLGRELTDTQYF
TGTGCCACCAGCCAGAGTCTAGGGCGGGAGTTAACAGATACGCAGTATTTT
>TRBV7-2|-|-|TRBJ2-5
CASSPLGLVQETQYF
TGTGCCAGCAGCCCCCTGGGCCTAGTCCAAGAGACCCAGTACTTC
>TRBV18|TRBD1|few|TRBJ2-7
CASSPPGTGSYEQYF
TGTGCCAGCAGTCCTCCCGGGACAGGGTCCTACGAGCAGTACTTC
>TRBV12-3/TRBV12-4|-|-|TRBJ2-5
CASSLGPSNGQYF
TGTGCCAGCAGTTTAGGGCCCTCGAATGGGCAGTACTTC
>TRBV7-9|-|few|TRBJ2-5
CASSSDREAVQETQYF
TGTGCCAGCAGCTCCGACAGGGAGGCAGTCCAAGAGACCCAGTACTTC
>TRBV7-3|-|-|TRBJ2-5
CASSLFGGDQETQYF
TGTGCCAGCAGCTTATTCGGCGGCGACCAAGAGACCCAGTACTTC
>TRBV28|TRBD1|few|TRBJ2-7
CASRVVWDRSEQYF
TGTGCCAGCAGAGTAGTCTGGGACAGGTCCGAGCAGTACTTC
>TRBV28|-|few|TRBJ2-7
CASSLPSAYEQYF
TGTGCCAGCAGTTTACCCTCTGCCTACGAGCAGTACTTC